This T cell receptor beta chain is from a study of T cell responses to AZD1222 COVID-19 vaccine (dated by TCRdb to the early 2020s). Regarding the complete study: Because spike-specific TCR depth and breadth did not differ between the two schedules, AZD1222 recipients who got a second dose at roughly 4 weeks were pooled with those who got a second dose at roughly 12 weeks. TCR sequencing covered more than 230 trial participants: 200 to 220 given two doses of AZD1222 and approximately 26 given two doses of MenACWY control vaccine. Trial participants were enrolled into age subgroups of 18-55, 56-69 and 70-plus years, which contained about 160, 30 and 59 TCR-sequenced participants, respectively.

With respect to this clone: No cognate antigen has been identified for it. No base quality information exists; no much larger clone differs at one position.

The CDR3 regions of human TCRbeta chains were subjected to immunosequencing. Concerning the study's data processing: Repertoire TCRs were matched against a reference library of SARS-CoV-2-specific TCRs generated with the MIRA antigen-specificity platform. Breadth was defined as the fraction of unique TCRs that were SARS-CoV-2-associated, and depth was defined as the fraction of total T cells that were SARS-CoV-2-associated. Each spike-specific TCR was assigned to its reactive spike region and to a CD4 or CD8 class using the MIRA data. Log10-transformed breadth and depth values were compared by one-way ANOVA with Sidak's multiple comparisons tests. Sourced from immuneACCESS, this table was stored by TCRdb with only in-frame sequences that have V and J called. A share of the clones is absent; for the studies checked, an unresolved V gene accounts for under half, and the remainder has no known explanation. V, J and clone size reflect that table, while D and trimming were determined from the DNA. This sample has approximately 100,000 clones in its table, and just under 95% of those were observed once. The ten largest clones take up roughly 2% of the sample.

Read against the paper, the sample's time point label means: baseline before first vaccination. Vaccinee samples were obtained from the UK trials COV001 and COV002, which included a single-blind randomized controlled phase 2/3 trial of AZD1222 (ChAdOx1 nCoV-19) in healthy adults. Trial participant PBMC samples were collected at day 0 and day 28 after the second dose for TCRbeta chain sequencing. According to the germline V gene, CDR1 reads SGHRS and CDR2 reads YFSETQ. V is reduced by 4 bases and J by 5 bases, leaving a spacing of 23 bases between them. Counted from cysteine to phenylalanine, this CDR3 has 17 amino acids. The read is trimmed to its CDR3 DNA, 51 bases read in frame from base 1. Results and caveats for the whole study, not just this receptor: Nearly half of unique spike-specific TCRs reportedly recognized epitopes outside regions mutated in the B.1.351 and B.1.1.7 variants. In the small 56-69-year group, the increase in depth fell short of significance, most likely because of low power. The vaccine-associated CD4 TCRs covered the entire spike protein, and the dominant responses fell in regions 160-218 and 743-854. Conclusions about previously exposed vaccinees are limited, since just five to seven AZD1222 recipients were seropositive for SARS-CoV-2 at baseline. Because no samples from the day 14 peak response were available, repertoires could be characterized only after the peak T cell response. Participants were mostly white British, with more females than males. The authors suggested clonal diversity may have been underestimated. After two AZD1222 doses, spike-specific TCR breadth and depth were significantly higher than at day 0 and than in MenACWY recipients.

This chain joins TRBV5-1 to TRBJ2-3, and perhaps TRBD1 as D gene, on 7 matching bases. The origin of this receptor is an adult in good health. Sample: peripheral blood, taken on day 0 of AZD1222 vaccination. The CDR3 sequence is CASSVGARQGGRDTQYF. The DNA sequence follows: TGCGCCAGCAGCGTAGGGGCTAGGCAGGGGGGACGAGATACGCAGTATTTT.